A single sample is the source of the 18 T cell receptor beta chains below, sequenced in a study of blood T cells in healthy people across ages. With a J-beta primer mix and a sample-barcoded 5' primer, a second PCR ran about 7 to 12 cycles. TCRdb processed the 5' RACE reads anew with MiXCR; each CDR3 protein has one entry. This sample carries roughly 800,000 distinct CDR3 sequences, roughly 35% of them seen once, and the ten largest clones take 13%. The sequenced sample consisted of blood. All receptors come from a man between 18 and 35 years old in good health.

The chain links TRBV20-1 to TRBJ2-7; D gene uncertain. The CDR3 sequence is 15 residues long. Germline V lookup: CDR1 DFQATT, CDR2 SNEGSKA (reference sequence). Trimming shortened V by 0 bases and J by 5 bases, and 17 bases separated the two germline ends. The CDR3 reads CSAREGDGAPHEQYF. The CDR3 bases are TGCAGTGCTAGAGAAGGCGACGGCGCCCCACACGAGCAGTACTTC.

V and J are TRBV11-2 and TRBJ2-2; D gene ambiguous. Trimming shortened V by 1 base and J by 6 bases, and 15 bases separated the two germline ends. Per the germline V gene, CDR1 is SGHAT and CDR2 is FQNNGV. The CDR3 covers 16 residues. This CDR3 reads CASSLVGRRPPGELFF. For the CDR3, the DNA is TGTGCCAGCAGCTTAGTCGGGCGACGACCTCCCGGGGAGCTGTTTTTT.

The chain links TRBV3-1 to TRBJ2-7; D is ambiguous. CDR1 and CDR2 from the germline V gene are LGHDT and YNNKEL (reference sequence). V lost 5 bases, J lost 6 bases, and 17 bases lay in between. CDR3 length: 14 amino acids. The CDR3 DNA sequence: TGTGCCAGCAGCACAAAGCCTGCGTACCGCGAGCAGTACTTC. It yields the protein CASSTKPAYREQYF.

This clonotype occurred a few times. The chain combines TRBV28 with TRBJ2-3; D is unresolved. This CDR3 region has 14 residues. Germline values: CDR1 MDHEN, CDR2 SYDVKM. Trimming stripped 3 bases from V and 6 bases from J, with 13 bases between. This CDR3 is CASSLAARWDTQYF. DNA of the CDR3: TGTGCCAGCAGTTTGGCCGCAAGATGGGATACGCAGTATTTT.

The CDR3 is CASSGSGTGNNSPLHF. In nucleotides, the CDR3 is TGCGCCAGCAGCGGCTCCGGGACAGGAAACAACTCACCCCTCCACTTT. The chain joins TRBV5-1 to TRBJ1-6, with TRBD1 matching 8 bases. Germline CDR1 reads SGHRS; CDR2 reads YFSETQ. The CDR3 spans 16 residues. The J segment lost 10 bases and the V segment lost 4 bases, leaving 13 bases of the junction unmatched.

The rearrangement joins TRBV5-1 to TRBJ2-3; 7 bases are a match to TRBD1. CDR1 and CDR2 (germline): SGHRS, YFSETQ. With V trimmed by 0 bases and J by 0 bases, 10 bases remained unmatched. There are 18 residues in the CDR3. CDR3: CASSLGSGTDPSTDTQYF. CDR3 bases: TGCGCCAGCAGCTTGGGCTCGGGGACAGACCCTAGCACAGATACGCAGTATTTT. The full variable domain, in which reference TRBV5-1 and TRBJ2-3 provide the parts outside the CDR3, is KAGVTQTPRYLIKTRGQQVTLSCSPISGHRSVSWYQQTPGQGLQFLFEYFSETQRNKGNFPGRFSGRQFSNSRSEMNVSTLELGDSALYLCASSLGSGTDPSTDTQYFGPGTRLTVL.

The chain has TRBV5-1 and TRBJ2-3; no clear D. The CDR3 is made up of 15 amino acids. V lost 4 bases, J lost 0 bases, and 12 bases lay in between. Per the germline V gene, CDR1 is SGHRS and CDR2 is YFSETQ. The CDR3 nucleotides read TGCGCCAGCAGCCCTTTGGGTACTAGCACAGATACGCAGTATTTT. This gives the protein CASSPLGTSTDTQYF.

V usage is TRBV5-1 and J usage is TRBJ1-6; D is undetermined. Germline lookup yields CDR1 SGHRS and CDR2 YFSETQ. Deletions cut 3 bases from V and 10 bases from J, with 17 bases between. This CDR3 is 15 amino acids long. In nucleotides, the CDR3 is TGCGCCAGCAGCTCCCCTCGGGAGATCGGGTCACCCCTCCACTTT. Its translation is CASSSPREIGSPLHF.

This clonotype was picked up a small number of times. CDR3 protein: CASSTGDRGRADGYTF. CDR3 coding DNA: TGTGCCAGCAGTACAGGGGACAGGGGAAGGGCGGATGGCTACACCTTC. The chain joins TRBV6-6 to TRBJ1-2, with 10 bases aligning to TRBD1. Germline V CDR1 and CDR2: MNHNY, SVGAGI (reference sequence). V shed 5 bases, J shed 6 bases, and the junction held 12 bases outside the gene matches. The CDR3 is 16 amino acids.

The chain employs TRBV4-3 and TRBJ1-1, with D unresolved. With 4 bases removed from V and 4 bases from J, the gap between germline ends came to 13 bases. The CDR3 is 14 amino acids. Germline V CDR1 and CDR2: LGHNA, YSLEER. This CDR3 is CASSPGAVGTEAFF. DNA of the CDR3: TGCGCCAGCAGCCCGGGAGCCGTCGGCACTGAAGCTTTCTTT.

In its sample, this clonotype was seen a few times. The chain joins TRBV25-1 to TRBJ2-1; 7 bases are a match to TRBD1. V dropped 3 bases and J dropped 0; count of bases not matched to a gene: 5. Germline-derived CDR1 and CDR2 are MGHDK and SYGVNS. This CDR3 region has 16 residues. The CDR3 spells CASSDLGTVSYNEQFF. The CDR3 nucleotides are TGTGCCAGCAGTGACTTGGGGACAGTCTCCTACAATGAGCAGTTCTTC.

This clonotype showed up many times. CDR3 residues: CASSQDPNEQFF. CDR3 in DNA: TGCGCCAGCAGCCAAGATCCGAATGAGCAGTTCTTC. The chain uses TRBV4-3 and TRBJ2-1; D remains unclear. Trimming took off 0 bases at V and 7 bases at J, with 4 bases between the two ends. This CDR3 spans 12 amino acids. Germline V gives CDR1 LGHNA, CDR2 YSLEER.

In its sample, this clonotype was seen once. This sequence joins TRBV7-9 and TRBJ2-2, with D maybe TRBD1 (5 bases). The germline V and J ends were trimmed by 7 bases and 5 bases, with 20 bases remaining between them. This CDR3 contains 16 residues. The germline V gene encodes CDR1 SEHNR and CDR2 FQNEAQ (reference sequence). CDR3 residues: CASTDPGYLMTGELFF. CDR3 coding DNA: TGTGCCAGCACCGACCCAGGGTATTTAATGACCGGGGAGCTGTTTTTT.

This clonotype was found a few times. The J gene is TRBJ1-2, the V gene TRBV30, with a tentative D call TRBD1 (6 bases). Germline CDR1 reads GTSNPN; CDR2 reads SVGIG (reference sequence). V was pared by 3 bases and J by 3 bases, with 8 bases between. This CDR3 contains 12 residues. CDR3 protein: CAWRAGDYGYTF. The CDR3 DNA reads TGTGCCTGGAGAGCAGGGGACTATGGCTACACCTTC.

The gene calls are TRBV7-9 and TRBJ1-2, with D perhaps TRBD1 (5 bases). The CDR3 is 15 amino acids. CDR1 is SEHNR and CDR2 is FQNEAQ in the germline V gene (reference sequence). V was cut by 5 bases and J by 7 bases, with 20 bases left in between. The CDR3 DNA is TGTGCCAGCAGCCCAGATCGGTCCGGGACCGGTGGCTACACCTTC. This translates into CASSPDRSGTGGYTF.

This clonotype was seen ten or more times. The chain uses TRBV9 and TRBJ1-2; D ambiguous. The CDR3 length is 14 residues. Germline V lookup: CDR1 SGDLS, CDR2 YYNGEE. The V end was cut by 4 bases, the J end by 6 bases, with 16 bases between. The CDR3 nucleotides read TGTGCCAGCAGCCCCCGTCGCGGGGAACATGGCTACACCTTC. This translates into CASSPRRGEHGYTF.

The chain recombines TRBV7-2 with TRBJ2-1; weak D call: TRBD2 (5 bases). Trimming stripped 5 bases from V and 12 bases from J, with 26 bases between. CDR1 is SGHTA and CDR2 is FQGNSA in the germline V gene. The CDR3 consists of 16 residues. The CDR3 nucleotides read TGTGCCAGCAGCCCCGTGGTATCAAAAGTAGGAAGCGGGCAGTTCTTC. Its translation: CASSPVVSKVGSGQFF. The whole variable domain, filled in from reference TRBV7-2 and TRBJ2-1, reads GAGVSQSPSNKVTEKGKDVELRCDPISGHTALYWYRQSLGQGLEFLIYFQGNSAPDKSGLPSDRFSAERTGGSVSTLTIQRTQQEDSAVYLCASSPVVSKVGSGQFFGPGTRLTVL.

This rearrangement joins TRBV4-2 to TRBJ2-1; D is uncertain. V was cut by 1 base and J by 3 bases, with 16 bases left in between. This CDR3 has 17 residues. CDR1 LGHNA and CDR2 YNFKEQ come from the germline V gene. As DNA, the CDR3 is TGTGCCAGCAGCCAAGGTCTCGGAACCTCCCACTACAATGAGCAGTTCTTC. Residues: CASSQGLGTSHYNEQFF.